The clone carrying this T cell receptor beta chain was recorded a few times. Its antigen is unknown. A much larger clonotype is one base distant, so this may be a read error. A J-beta primer mix and a sample-barcoded 5' primer were used in a second PCR of about 7 to 12 cycles. TCRdb analysed the 5' RACE reads with MiXCR anew, one entry per CDR3 protein. The table has roughly 640,000 distinct CDR3 sequences, roughly 31% seen once; the top ten hold 15% to 18%. The sample belongs to a study of blood T cells in healthy people across ages. Study-wide points: Long-lived donors had more naive CD4+ cells and higher diversity than aged donors.

J lost 2 bases, V lost 6 bases, and 6 bases had no gene match. This CDR3 spans 14 amino acids. Germline V gene sequence: CDR1 SNHLY, CDR2 FYNNEI. Per sample, at least 6 micrograms of total RNA were extracted. Sequenced sample: blood. This TCR came from an elderly woman in good health. This chain uses TRBV2 with TRBJ2-5; 7 positions agree with TRBD2. The CDR3 is CASREPGLQETQYF. The CDR3 DNA is TGTGCCAGCAGGGAGCCGGGACTACAAGAGACCCAGTACTTC.